Listed below are T cell receptor beta chains from one sample, sequenced in a study of cytomegalovirus exposure and HLA in healthy donors. Assay used: immunoSEQ multiplex PCR; TCRdb lists only in-frame clones, some missing. This table holds under 95,000 clones, over 70% found once. The sequencing input was PBMCs. The receptor source for this set is a male donor in good health and CMV-seronegative. CDR3s include the opening cysteine and the closing phenylalanine or tryptophan. D genes are given only for firm matches. Rows may omit the clone size; those that give it use once, few, many or a size class.

d_call	v_call	clone_size	j_call	cdr3_aa	cdr3_nt
TRBD1	TRBV19	NA	TRBJ2-7	CASSTTGGDYHEQYF	TGTGCCAGTAGTACGACAGGGGGCGATTACCACGAGCAGTACTTC
NA	TRBV29-1	NA	TRBJ2-4	CSVEEVDLPHIQYF	TGCAGCGTTGAAGAGGTAGACTTGCCGCACATTCAGTACTTC
TRBD1	TRBV7-8	NA	TRBJ1-2	CASSSRDRFFTNYGYTF	TGTGCCAGCAGCTCAAGGGACAGGTTCTTTACTAACTATGGCTACACCTTC
NA	TRBV5-5	few	TRBJ2-1	CASSLGQGTYNEQFF	TGTGCCAGCAGCTTGGGGCAGGGGACGTACAATGAGCAGTTCTTC
TRBD1	TRBV27	NA	TRBJ2-7	CASSEPGQGQYEQYF	TGTGCCAGCAGCGAGCCGGGACAGGGGCAATACGAGCAGTACTTC
NA	TRBV27	NA	TRBJ2-1	CASSSLLGSYNEQFF	TGTGCCAGCAGTTCTCTTCTCGGCTCCTACAATGAGCAGTTCTTC
NA	TRBV7-9	NA	TRBJ2-7	CASSLGAAGYEQYF	TGTGCCAGCAGCTTAGGTGCGGCGGGCTACGAGCAGTACTTC
TRBD2	TRBV10-1	NA	TRBJ2-3	CASSDLAGDQNTQYF	TGCGCCAGCAGTGATTTAGCGGGGGACCAAAATACGCAGTATTTT
TRBD2	TRBV10-1	once	TRBJ2-1	CASSLSGSYNEQFF	TGCGCCAGCAGCCTTAGCGGGTCATACAATGAGCAGTTCTTC
TRBD2	TRBV4-2	NA	TRBJ2-5	CASSPLVGGAQYF	TGTGCCAGCAGCCCACTGGTGGGGGGGGCCCAGTACTTC
TRBD1	TRBV19	few	TRBJ2-7	CASSFAGTDSYEQYF	TGTGCCAGTAGCTTCGCCGGGACAGATTCCTACGAGCAGTACTTC
NA	TRBV27	NA	TRBJ2-5	CASSYRAGETQYF	TGTGCCAGCAGTTACCGAGCCGGGGAGACCCAGTACTTC
NA	TRBV18	NA	TRBJ2-7	CASSTGGYEQYF	TGTGCCAGCTCAACCGGCGGGTACGAGCAGTACTTC